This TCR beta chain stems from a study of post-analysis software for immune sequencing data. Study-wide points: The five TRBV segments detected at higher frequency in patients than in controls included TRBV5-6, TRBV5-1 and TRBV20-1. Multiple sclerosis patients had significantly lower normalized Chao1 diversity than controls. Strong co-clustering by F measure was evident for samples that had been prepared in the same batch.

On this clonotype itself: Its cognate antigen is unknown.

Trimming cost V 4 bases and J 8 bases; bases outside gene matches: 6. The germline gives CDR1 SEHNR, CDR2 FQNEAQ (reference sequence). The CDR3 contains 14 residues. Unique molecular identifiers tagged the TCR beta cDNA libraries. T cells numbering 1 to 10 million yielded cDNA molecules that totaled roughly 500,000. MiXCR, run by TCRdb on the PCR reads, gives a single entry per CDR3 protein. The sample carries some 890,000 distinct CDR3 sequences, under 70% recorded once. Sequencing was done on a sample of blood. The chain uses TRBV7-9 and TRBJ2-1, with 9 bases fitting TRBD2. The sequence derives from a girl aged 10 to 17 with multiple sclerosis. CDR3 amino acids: CASSSAGGLDEQFF. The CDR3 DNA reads TGTGCCAGCAGCTCGGCGGGAGGGTTGGATGAGCAGTTCTTC.